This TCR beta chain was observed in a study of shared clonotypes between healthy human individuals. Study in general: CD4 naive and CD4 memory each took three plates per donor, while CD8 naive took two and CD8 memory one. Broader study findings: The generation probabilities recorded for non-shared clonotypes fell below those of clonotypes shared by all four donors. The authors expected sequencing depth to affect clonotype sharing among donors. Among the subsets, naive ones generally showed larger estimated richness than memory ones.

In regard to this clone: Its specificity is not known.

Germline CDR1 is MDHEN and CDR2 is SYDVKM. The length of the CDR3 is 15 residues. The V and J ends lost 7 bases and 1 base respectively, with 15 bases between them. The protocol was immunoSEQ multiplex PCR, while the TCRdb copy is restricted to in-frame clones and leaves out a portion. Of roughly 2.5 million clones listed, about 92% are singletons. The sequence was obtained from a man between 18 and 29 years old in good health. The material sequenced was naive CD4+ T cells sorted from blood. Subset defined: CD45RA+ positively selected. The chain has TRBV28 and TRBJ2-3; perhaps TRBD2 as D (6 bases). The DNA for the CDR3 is TGTGCCAGCAACCCCCGGGGGATGGGCACAGATACGCAGTATTTT. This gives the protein CASNPRGMGTDTQYF.